The next 13 T cell receptor beta chains were all read from a single sample in a study of shared clonotypes between healthy human individuals. The assay was immunoSEQ multiplex PCR, and TCRdb's table has in-frame clones only and misses some. The table records 2 million or so clones, about 95% of them present only once. It was CD45RO-negative cells, positively selected for CCR7, that made up naive CD8 cells, with terminally differentiated effector memory CD45RA+ cells excluded. The specimen was naive CD8+ T cells sorted from blood. The receptors originated from a young man in good health.

The chain uses TRBV21-1 and TRBJ2-5; TRBD2 is taken as the D call from the table, unchecked against the DNA. TRBV21-1 is labeled a pseudogene. The CDR3 totals 18 residues. CDR3 region: CASSFRGAEEGYQETQYF. CDR3 nucleotide sequence: TGTGCCAGCAGCTTTCGGGGGGCAGAAGAGGGGTACCAAGAGACCCAGTACTTC.

CDR3 in amino acids: CAISEDRLAGAPYEQYF. The CDR3 region has the DNA TGTGCCATCAGTGAGGACCGACTAGCGGGGGCACCCTACGAGCAGTACTTC. The chain joins TRBV10-3 to TRBJ2-7, with TRBD2 identical over 12 bases. The CDR3 runs 17 residues. Per germline, CDR1 ENHRY and CDR2 SYGVKD. With 2 bases clipped from V and 2 bases from J, the junction kept 7 bases outside the gene matches.

The V call is TRBV4-2, the J call TRBJ2-1; weak D call: TRBD2 (6 bases). Germline V lookup: CDR1 LGHNA, CDR2 YNFKEQ. Trimming removed 4 bases at V and 6 bases at J, with 19 bases between. This CDR3 spans 16 amino acids. The CDR3 sequence is CASSPLLAQEGNEQFF. CDR3 coding DNA: TGTGCCAGCAGCCCTCTACTAGCCCAAGAGGGCAATGAGCAGTTCTTC.

The J gene is TRBJ1-1, the V gene TRBV19; D call uncertain. The CDR3 extends over 18 amino acids. Trimming pared 3 bases from V and 0 bases from J, leaving 20 bases between. The germline gives CDR1 LNHDA, CDR2 SQIVND (reference sequence). The CDR3 DNA reads as TGTGCCAGTAGTATTGGAGAGCCCAAGTATAAGATGAACACTGAAGCTTTCTTT. Translated, it gives CASSIGEPKYKMNTEAFF.

This chain connects TRBV2 to TRBJ2-3, with D unresolved. The V gene lost 1 base and the J gene lost 6 bases, with 11 bases spanning the gap. CDR3 length: 14 residues. Germline V lookup: CDR1 SNHLY, CDR2 FYNNEI. As DNA, the CDR3 is TGTGCCAGCAGTGAAGGCCGGATTAAGGATACGCAGTATTTT. Its translation: CASSEGRIKDTQYF.

This chain joins TRBV2 and TRBJ2-1; tentatively, D is TRBD1 or TRBD2 (5 bases each). The V gene lost 7 bases and the J gene lost 8 bases, with 18 bases spanning the gap. Germline V gene data show CDR1 as SNHLY and CDR2 as FYNNEI. This CDR3 spans 14 amino acids. The CDR3 sequence is CASTPPEGRDEQFF. The DNA of the CDR3 is TGTGCCAGCACTCCCCCTGAGGGGAGAGATGAGCAGTTCTTC. Based on the CDR3 plus reference TRBV2 and TRBJ2-1, the full variable domain is EPEVTQTPSHQVTQMGQEVILRCVPISNHLYFYWYRQILGQKVEFLVSFYNNEISEKSEIFDDQFSVERPDGSNFTLKIRSTKLEDSAMYFCASTPPEGRDEQFFGPGTRLTVL.

The chain combines TRBV5-1 with TRBJ2-7; 10 bases match TRBD2. V lost 0 bases and J lost 5; bases outside the gene matches: 8. This CDR3 contains 16 residues. CDR1 SGHRS and CDR2 YFSETQ come from the germline V gene. CDR3 DNA: TGCGCCAGCAGCTTGGATCTAGCGGGGGAGGTCGACGAGCAGTACTTC. Translation gives CASSLDLAGEVDEQYF.

The chain combines TRBV10-3 with TRBJ2-5; a possible D gene is TRBD1 (6 bases). V dropped 6 bases and J dropped 3 bases, with 8 bases sitting between them. The CDR3 is 12 residues long. Germline CDR1 is ENHRY and CDR2 is SYGVKD. This CDR3 is CAISPGEETQYF. CDR3 bases: TGTGCCATCAGCCCAGGGGAAGAGACCCAGTACTTC.

The chain recombines TRBV4-1 with TRBJ2-7; D uncertain. The CDR3 loop spans 15 amino acids. CDR1 MGHRA and CDR2 YSYEKL come from the germline V gene. V shed 1 base and J shed 0 bases, with 10 bases lying between them. The CDR3 here is CASSQGLPSSYEQYF. The DNA for the CDR3 is TGCGCCAGCAGCCAAGGACTTCCTAGCTCCTACGAGCAGTACTTC.

The chain uses TRBV14 and TRBJ2-7; weak D call: TRBD1 (6 bases). The ends were cut back, 2 bases at V and 5 bases at J, with 13 bases in the middle. The CDR3 covers 14 residues. Germline V gene sequence: CDR1 SGHDN, CDR2 FVKESK. For the CDR3, the DNA is TGTGCCAGCAGCCAAACAGGGATTTACGACGAGCAGTACTTC. It is translated as CASSQTGIYDEQYF.

The chain is built from TRBV7-8 and TRBJ1-5, with 7 bases identical to TRBD1. The CDR3 is made up of 17 amino acids. Germline-derived CDR1 and CDR2 are SGHVS and FQNEAQ. V lost 5 bases, J lost 2 bases, and 12 bases stayed unmatched. CDR3 sequence: CASSPQNGGQGNQPQHF. The CDR3 nucleotides are TGTGCCAGCAGCCCTCAAAACGGTGGACAGGGCAATCAGCCCCAGCATTTT.

V usage is TRBV19 and J usage is TRBJ2-7; D gene uncertain. V lost 3 bases to trimming and J lost 2 bases, with 11 bases between them. Germline V CDR1 and CDR2: LNHDA, SQIVND (reference sequence). CDR3 length: 14 amino acids. CDR3 protein: CASSIRVSTYEQYF. Written as DNA, the CDR3 is TGTGCCAGTAGTATTCGGGTTTCCACCTACGAGCAGTACTTC. The variable domain in full, with the rest retrieved from reference TRBV19 and TRBJ2-7, is DGGITQSPKYLFRKEGQNVTLSCEQNLNHDAMYWYRQDPGQGLRLIYYSQIVNDFQKGDIAEGYSVSREKKESFPLTVTSAQKNPTAFYLCASSIRVSTYEQYFGPGTRLTVT.

The chain has TRBV6-4 and TRBJ1-5; D not certain. This CDR3 comprises 15 residues. Germline CDR1 and CDR2: MRHNA and SNTAGT. V was cut by 4 bases and J by 2 bases, with 12 bases left in between. CDR3 loop: CASSGEGRGNQPQHF. CDR3 nucleotide sequence: TGTGCCAGCAGTGGTGAGGGCCGTGGCAATCAGCCCCAGCATTTT.